This T cell receptor beta chain is from a study of blood T cell repertoires in COVID-19. This clone came up once. The data were produced by immunoSEQ multiplex PCR, yet TCRdb's version contains in-frame clones alone and is incomplete. The repertoire holds around 140,000 clones, with less than 90% as singletons. CDR1 and CDR2 from the germline V gene are LNHDA and SQIVND (reference sequence). CDR3 size: 15 residues. Deletions cut 3 bases from V and 7 bases from J, with 15 bases between. The sequenced material came from peripheral blood. This receptor was obtained from a man in his fifties or sixties with acute or convalescent COVID-19. J is TRBJ2-2 and V is TRBV19, with D perhaps matching TRBD2 (7 bases). The CDR3 here is CASSIGGGAHGELFF. In DNA form, the CDR3 reads TGTGCCAGTAGTATTGGAGGGGGGGCGCACGGGGAGCTGTTTTTT.